Here is one T cell receptor (beta chain) with its context. One end of the junction fails to match germline, which may point to a read error. This record comes from a study of blood T cells in healthy people across ages. CDR3 length equals 17 residues. Germline V lookup: CDR1 KGHSH, CDR2 LQKENI. The second PCR ran about 6 to 12 cycles with a sample-barcoded 5' primer and J-beta primers. TCRdb recomputed calls from the 5' RACE reads with MiXCR, one row per CDR3 protein. The sample lists about 930,000 distinct CDR3 sequences, 29% occurring once. The same sample was also studied in work on T cells of mothers and their children. Per that paper: The donors comprised six children and their three healthy Caucasian mothers. The overlap seen between related mothers and children slightly exceeded that of unrelated pairs, though not significantly.

Sequenced: blood. The TCR was taken from a woman aged 40 to 50 in good health. This chain uses TRBV18 with TRBJ2-2, with a possible D match to TRBD1 (6 bases). Written as DNA, the CDR3 is TGTACCAGCTCACCACCGGCAGGCGCAGGGGCGGCCGGGGAGCTGTTTTTT. Its translation is CTSSPPAGAGAAGELFF.